This TCR beta chain was recovered during a study of human T cells and chemical hapten exposure. Described time point: patch test 2, 6 weeks after DPC sensitization. This sample's treatment: therapeutic diphenylcyclopropenone sensitization with weekly scalp DPC. CDR1 and CDR2 from the germline V gene are SQVTM and ANQGSEA. V lost 4 bases to trimming and J lost 2 bases, with 9 bases between them. The CDR3 consists of 12 residues. In the original processing: The number of TCRs in each sample had a median of approximately 93,000 and spanned about 20,000 to 690,600. MiXCR was run by TCRdb on the RACE reads, yielding one entry per CDR3 protein. What appears here as the V and J calls and clone size reflects TCRdb's work, not the paper's. The sample includes approximately 96,000 distinct CDR3 sequences, 9.3% of them seen just once. Many counts were recorded for this clonotype.

The sample was whole blood, taken in connection with sensitization to the hapten diphenylcyclopropenone (DPC). The chain recombines TRBV29-1 with TRBJ2-7, with TRBD2 as a possible D gene (5 bases). The origin of this receptor is a woman between 40 and 50 years old with alopecia areata. Some clones in this sample may be carry-over from other donors' samples. The CDR3 spells CSVGAGAYEQYF. CDR3 nucleotide sequence: TGCAGCGTTGGAGCCGGGGCCTACGAGCAGTACTTC.